These T cell receptor beta chains were read from a single sample in a study of post-analysis software for immune sequencing data. TCRdb called the PCR reads again in MiXCR, with one record for every CDR3 protein. The data contain about 200,000 distinct CDR3 sequences, about 30% of them singletons. The sequenced sample consisted of blood. These receptors came from a girl between 2 and 17 years old with multiple sclerosis. CDR3s include the opening cysteine and the closing phenylalanine or tryptophan. A D gene is named only where the DNA matches it firmly. Some rows have no size entry. The others give once, few or many, or a class for an expanded clone.

-	many	TRBV6-1	TRBJ1-5	TGTGCCAGCAGTCCGGGGCGGGGTTCAGGTTTGGGGAATCAGCCCCAGCATTTT	CASSPGRGSGLGNQPQHF
-	few	TRBV5-1	TRBJ1-6	TGCGCCAGCAGTGAGTCAGAGTATTCACCCCTCCACTTT	CASSESEYSPLHF
TRBD1	few	TRBV30	TRBJ1-2	TGTGCCTGGAGCGGACCCGGGACAGCGTATGGCTACACCTTC	CAWSGPGTAYGYTF
-	-	TRBV5-1	TRBJ2-7	TGCGCCAGCAGCTTCCGGATATTTTCGGGCTACGAGCAGTACTTC	CASSFRIFSGYEQYF
-	-	TRBV27	TRBJ2-7	TGTGCCAGCAGTCTCTCTCTTCTCCCCCTCGAGCAGTACTTC	CASSLSLLPLEQYF
TRBD1	-	TRBV3-1	TRBJ1-6	TGTGCCAGTGAGCAAGGGGGCTCACCCCTCCACTTT	CASEQGGSPLHF
TRBD2	-	TRBV5-1	TRBJ2-1	TGCGCCAGCAGCCCGGAGCTAGCGGGGCCCTTTGGTATCTCCTACAATGAGCAGTTCTTC	CASSPELAGPFGISYNEQFF
TRBD1	-	TRBV28	TRBJ2-1	TGTGCCAGCAGTGTTCCCCAGGGGGATGGCAATGAGCAGTTCTTC	CASSVPQGDGNEQFF
-	few	TRBV7-9	TRBJ1-4	TGTGCCAGCAGCGCGCTTTCAGAAAAACTGTTTTTT	CASSALSEKLFF
TRBD1	-	TRBV13	TRBJ1-6	TGTGCCAGCAGAAGACAGGGGAAGGATTCACCCCTCCACTTT	CASRRQGKDSPLHF
TRBD1	-	TRBV28	TRBJ1-5	TGTGCCAGCAGACCACCGACAGGGGCGGATAGCAATCAGCCCCAGCATTTT	CASRPPTGADSNQPQHF
-	-	TRBV30	TRBJ2-5	TGTGCCTGGAGTGGACGAAAGTACCAAGAGACCCAGTACTTC	CAWSGRKYQETQYF
-	few	TRBV7-9	TRBJ2-3	TGTGCCGGCAGCTTACCCCCTTCCGATACGCAGTATTTT	CAGSLPPSDTQYF
-	many	TRBV5-6	TRBJ2-3	TGTGCCAGCAGCTTGGAGGTGCGGTCCCACGGGGCAGATACGCAGTATTTT	CASSLEVRSHGADTQYF
-	-	TRBV30	TRBJ1-1	TGTGCCTGGATCATGACCTACACTGAAGCTTTCTTT	CAWIMTYTEAFF
-	many	TRBV12-3/TRBV12-4	TRBJ2-3	TGTGCCAGCAGACCTGACGGGGAGAGACAGTATTTT	CASRPDGERQYF
TRBD1	-	TRBV5-1	TRBJ2-1	TGCGCCAGCAGCTTGTCGACAGGGAAAGGGCAGTTCTTC	CASSLSTGKGQFF
-	many	TRBV28	TRBJ2-3	TGTGCCAGCGGGGTCGGAGATACGCAGTATTTT	CASGVGDTQYF
-	many	TRBV29-1	TRBJ2-3	TGCAGCGTTGATCTAGCAATGGCGGATACGCAGTATTTT	CSVDLAMADTQYF
TRBD1	many	TRBV3-1	TRBJ2-7	TGTGCCAGCAGCCAGCCTACAGGGGCGCTCTCCTACGAGCAGTACTTC	CASSQPTGALSYEQYF
-	-	TRBV29-1	TRBJ2-3	TGCAGCACGGTTAGTGGGGCAGATACGCAGTATTTT	CSTVSGADTQYF
-	many	TRBV29-1	TRBJ1-5	TGCAGCGTTGTTTTCGGGGGCAATCAGCCCCAGCATTTT	CSVVFGGNQPQHF
-	-	TRBV20-1	TRBJ2-7	TGCAGTGCTCCCCGCGGAGGACGCGGCTACGAGCAGTACTTC	CSAPRGGRGYEQYF
-	few	TRBV28	TRBJ1-6	TGTGCCAGCACCTTGGGGGTTCCTGAGTCACCCCTCCACTTT	CASTLGVPESPLHF
-	many	TRBV6-5	TRBJ2-7	TGTGCCAGCAGCTATCCGGACTCCTACGAGCAGTACTTC	CASSYPDSYEQYF
TRBD2	many	TRBV12-3/TRBV12-4	TRBJ2-7	TGTGCCAGCAGTTTAGATCCCATGGGGCTAGCGGGCTTATACGAGCAGTACTTC	CASSLDPMGLAGLYEQYF
-	many	TRBV4-1	TRBJ1-1	TGCGCCAGCAGCCAAGGTCCTCAAATGGAGAACACTGAAGCTTTCTTT	CASSQGPQMENTEAFF
TRBD1	many	TRBV7-9	TRBJ1-2	TGTGCCAGCAGCACAAGACAGGGGGAGAATGGCTACACCTTC	CASSTRQGENGYTF
TRBD1	-	TRBV6-2/TRBV6-3	TRBJ1-5	TGTGCCAGCAGTTACGCCGCACAGGGGAGCTATCAGCCCCAGCATTTT	CASSYAAQGSYQPQHF
-	many	TRBV20-1	TRBJ2-3	TGCAGTGCTCGGACAGTCAGCACAGATACGCAGTATTTT	CSARTVSTDTQYF
TRBD1	many	TRBV20-1	TRBJ1-2	TGCAGTGTTAGGGTTGACAGGGTTGGAGGCTACACCTTC	CSVRVDRVGGYTF
-	many	TRBV5-1	TRBJ2-5	TGCGCCAGCAGCCGGGGGAGCGGTGAGACCCAGTACTTC	CASSRGSGETQYF
TRBD1	-	TRBV4-1	TRBJ1-1	TGCGCCAGCAGCCAAGTATCAGGGGGGGACACTGAAGCTTTCTTT	CASSQVSGGDTEAFF
TRBD2	few	TRBV5-1	TRBJ2-2	TGCGCCAGCCGACTAGCGGTTACCGGGGAGCTGTTTTTT	CASRLAVTGELFF
-	-	TRBV29-1	TRBJ2-4	TGCAGCGTGGCTTATCCCGGGGGCTACGAGCAGTGCTTC	CSVAYPGGYEQCF
TRBD2	many	TRBV29-1	TRBJ2-7	TGCAGCGTTGTGGTGGGACTACTAGCCCCCGAGCAGTACTTC	CSVVVGLLAPEQYF
TRBD2	-	TRBV7-9	TRBJ2-1	TGTGCCAGCAGCCTTAGCGGGGGATTCTACAATGAGCAGTTCTTC	CASSLSGGFYNEQFF
-	-	TRBV6-1	TRBJ1-4	TGTGCCAGCAGTGAAGGTGGGCTCTTTAATGAAAAACTGTTTTTT	CASSEGGLFNEKLFF
-	-	TRBV9	TRBJ2-2	TGTGCCAGCAGCTTGACGGCGCTGGCCGGGGAGCTGTTTTTT	CASSLTALAGELFF
TRBD2	-	TRBV19	TRBJ2-1	TGTGCCAGTAGTGGGACTAACCGCTACAATGAGCAGTTCTTC	CASSGTNRYNEQFF
TRBD2	few	TRBV20-1	TRBJ2-3	TGCAGTGCTAGAGAGGTAGCTAGCGGTTTAGCAGATACGCAGTATTTT	CSAREVASGLADTQYF
-	-	TRBV19	TRBJ1-5	TGTGCCAGTAGTTCCAATAGCAATCAGCCCCGGCATTTT	CASSSNSNQPRHF
-	many	TRBV20-1	TRBJ2-4	TGCAGTGCTAGAACGGTAGCCAAAAACATTCAGTACTTC	CSARTVAKNIQYF
-	once	TRBV10-3	TRBJ2-3	TGTGCCATCAGTGGCCGCACAGATACGCAGTATTTT	CAISGRTDTQYF
TRBD2	-	TRBV6-6	TRBJ2-2	TGTGCCAGCAGAGTTAGCGGGTCGGGGCCCGGGGAGCTGTTTTTT	CASRVSGSGPGELFF
-	many	TRBV4-1	TRBJ1-2	TGCGCCAGCAGCCAAAGACTATATGGCTACACCTTC	CASSQRLYGYTF